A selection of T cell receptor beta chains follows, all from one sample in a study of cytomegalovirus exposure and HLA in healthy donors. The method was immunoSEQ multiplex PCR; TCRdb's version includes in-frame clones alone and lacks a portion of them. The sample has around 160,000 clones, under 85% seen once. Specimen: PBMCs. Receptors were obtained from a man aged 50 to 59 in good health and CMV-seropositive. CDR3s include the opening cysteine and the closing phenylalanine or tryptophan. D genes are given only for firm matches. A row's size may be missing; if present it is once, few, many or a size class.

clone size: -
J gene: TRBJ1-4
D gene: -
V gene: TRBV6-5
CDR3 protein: CASSGGRGEKLFF
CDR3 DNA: TGTGCCAGCAGTGGAGGGCGCGGTGAAAAACTGTTTTTT

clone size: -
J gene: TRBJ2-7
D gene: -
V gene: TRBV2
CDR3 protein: CASSGSRGVYEQYF
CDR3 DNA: TGTGCCAGCAGTGGATCGCGAGGTGTCTACGAGCAGTACTTC

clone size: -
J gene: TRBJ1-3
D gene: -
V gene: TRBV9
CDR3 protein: CASSVATGGSGNTIYF
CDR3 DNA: TGTGCCAGCAGCGTAGCTACGGGGGGGTCTGGAAACACCATATATTTT

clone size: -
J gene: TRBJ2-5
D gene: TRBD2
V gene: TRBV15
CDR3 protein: CATSSIAGWNNQETQYF
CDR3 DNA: TGTGCCACCAGCAGTATAGCGGGGTGGAATAACCAAGAGACCCAGTACTTC

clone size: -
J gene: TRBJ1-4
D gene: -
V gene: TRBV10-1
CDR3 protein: CASRFPLGGTNEKLFF
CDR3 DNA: TGCGCCAGCAGATTCCCGCTGGGGGGGACTAATGAAAAACTGTTTTTT

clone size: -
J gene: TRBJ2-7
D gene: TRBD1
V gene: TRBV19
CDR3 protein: CASSPSQGMYEQYF
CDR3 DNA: TGTGCCAGTAGTCCGTCACAGGGGATGTACGAGCAGTACTTC

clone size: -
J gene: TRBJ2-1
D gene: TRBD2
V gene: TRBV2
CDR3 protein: CASSVGTSGTREQFF
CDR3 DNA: TGTGCCAGCAGTGTAGGGACTAGCGGGACACGTGAGCAGTTCTTC

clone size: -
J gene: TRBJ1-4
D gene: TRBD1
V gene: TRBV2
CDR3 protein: CASSAPGGALEKLFF
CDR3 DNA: TGTGCCAGCAGTGCACCAGGGGGCGCCTTAGAAAAACTGTTTTTT

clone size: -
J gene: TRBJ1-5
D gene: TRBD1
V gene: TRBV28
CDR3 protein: CASSSINTGVNQPQHF
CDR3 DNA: TGTGCCAGCAGCTCAATAAATACAGGGGTCAATCAGCCCCAGCATTTT

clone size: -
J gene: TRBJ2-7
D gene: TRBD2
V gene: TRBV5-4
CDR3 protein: CATSSGSLYEQYF
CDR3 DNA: TGTGCCACATCGAGCGGGAGCTTATACGAGCAGTACTTC

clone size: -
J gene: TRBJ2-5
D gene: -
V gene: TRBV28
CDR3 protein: CASSFWQQETQYF
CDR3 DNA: TGTGCCAGCAGTTTTTGGCAGCAAGAGACCCAGTACTTC

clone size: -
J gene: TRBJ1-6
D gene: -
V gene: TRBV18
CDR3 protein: CASSPTLPDTYNSPLHF
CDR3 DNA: TGTGCCAGCTCACCAACCCTTCCGGACACCTATAATTCACCCCTCCACTTT

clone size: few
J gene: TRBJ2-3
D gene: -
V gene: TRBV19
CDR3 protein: CASSIAQGGTDTQYF
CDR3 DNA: TGTGCCAGTAGTATAGCACAGGGGGGGACAGATACGCAGTATTTT